This TCR beta chain derives from a study of T cell responses to AZD1222 COVID-19 vaccine (TCRdb year 2021). In the study overall: TCR sequencing was performed for some 250 trial participants, of whom some 200 were given two doses of AZD1222 and some 26 were given two doses of MenACWY control vaccine. Trial participants were enrolled by age into subgroups of 18-55, 56-69 and 70-plus years, and around 150, 29 and 61 TCR-sequenced participants, respectively, were included in these subgroups. The paper as a whole reports these results and caveats: After two AZD1222 doses, both the breadth and the depth of spike-specific TCRs were significantly higher than at day 0 and than in MenACWY recipients. Only six AZD1222 recipients were SARS-CoV-2 seropositive at baseline, limiting conclusions about previously exposed vaccinees. No day 14 peak-response samples were available, so repertoires were characterized only after the peak T cell response. Reportedly, close to half of the unique spike-specific TCRs recognized epitopes lying outside the regions that are mutated in the B.1.351 and B.1.1.7 variants. CD4 TCRs associated with the vaccine covered the entire spike protein, and the dominant responses were in regions 160-218 and 743-854. Most participants were white British and females outnumbered males, and the authors suggested that clonal diversity may have been underestimated. In the small 56-69-year group, the increase in depth fell short of significance, most likely because of low power.

Sample time point, as interpreted from the label and publication: about 28 days (+/-7) after the second vaccine dose. AZD1222 recipients given second doses at about 4 weeks or at about 12 weeks were pooled, since spike-specific TCR depth and breadth were not found to differ between the two schedules. Samples from vaccinated people were obtained from the UK trials COV001 and COV002, which included a single-blind randomized controlled phase 2/3 trial of AZD1222 (ChAdOx1 nCoV-19) in healthy adults. For TCRbeta chain sequencing, PBMC samples from trial participants were taken at day 0 and at day 28 after the second dose. The CDR3 regions of human TCRbeta chains were analyzed by immunosequencing. Processing in the source paper ran as follows. Repertoire TCRs were checked for matches against a reference library of SARS-CoV-2-specific TCRs that had been generated using the MIRA antigen-specificity platform. Breadth was defined as the fraction of unique TCRs that were SARS-CoV-2-associated. Depth was defined as the fraction of total T cells that were SARS-CoV-2-associated. Using the MIRA data, each spike-specific TCR was assigned both to the spike region to which the TCR was reactive and to a CD4 or CD8 class. Log10-transformed breadth and depth values were compared by one-way ANOVA with Sidak's multiple comparisons tests. The table comes from immuneACCESS by way of TCRdb, which keeps in-frame sequences with V and J called. Part of the clones is missing from these tables; in studies checked, under half for an unresolved V gene and the rest for unknown reasons. The V and J calls and clone size are taken from that table; D and trimming were inferred from the DNA. In this sample the table shows about 55,000 clones, more than 75% of which occur a single time. The ten biggest clones cover about 5% of the sample.

With regard to this clone: Its antigen has not been determined. Base quality data are lacking; no much larger clone is found one base away.

Taken from the germline V gene, the CDR1 and CDR2 loops are MDHEN and SYDVKM. For this chain, trimming is 5 bases at the V end and 0 bases at the J end, and the number of junction bases without a gene match is 8. Counted from cysteine to phenylalanine, this CDR3 has 16 amino acids. The sequence is cut down to CDR3 DNA, 48 bases in frame from base 1. Here the sequenced sample was peripheral blood, taken 28 days after the second AZD1222 dose. This TCR came from an adult who received the AZD1222 COVID-19 vaccine. The rearranged segments are TRBV28 and TRBJ1-1, and TRBD1 aligns with 8 junction nucleotides. DNA sequence: TGTGCCAGCAGTCCCCCCCGACAGGGGTTGAACACTGAAGCTTTCTTT. Its coded protein is CASSPPRQGLNTEAFF. Outside the CDR3, residues come from the reference TRBV28 and TRBJ1-1 proteins, so the full variable domain is: DVKVTQSSRYLVKRTGEKVFLECVQDMDHENMFWYRQDPGLGLRLIYFSYDVKMKEKGDIPEGYSVSREKKERFSLILESASTNQTSMYLCASSPPRQGLNTEAFFGQGTRLTVV.